This is a list of T cell receptor beta chains from one sample in a study of early T cells in non-severe SARS-CoV-2 infection. TCRdb itself ran the 5' RACE reads through MiXCR, one entry per CDR3 protein. This table holds roughly 100,000 distinct CDR3 sequences, around 13% found once. The source material was whole blood. Receptor source: an adult who was a healthcare worker with PCR-confirmed SARS-CoV-2 infection or an uninfected control (not recorded which). CDR3s include the opening cysteine and the closing phenylalanine or tryptophan. The order of the fields is D gene, V gene, clone size, J gene, CDR3 DNA, CDR3 protein. A D gene is named only where the DNA matches it firmly. Some rows mark clone size as missing; the rest say once, few, many or name a class of expanded clone.

D: TRBD2
V: TRBV10-3
size: many
J: TRBJ2-1
DNA: TGTGCCATCAGGGGGAATAGCGGGTCCTACAATGAGCAGTTCTTC
CDR3: CAIRGNSGSYNEQFF

D: TRBD1
V: TRBV7-2
size: -
J: TRBJ2-3
DNA: TGTGCCAGCAGCAATACAGGGGGCACAGATACGCAGTATTTT
CDR3: CASSNTGGTDTQYF

D: TRBD2
V: TRBV4-1
size: -
J: TRBJ2-2
DNA: TGCGCCAGCAGCGATTTTGGACTAGCGGGAAGACCCAAGAACACCGGGGAGCTGTTTTTT
CDR3: CASSDFGLAGRPKNTGELFF

D: TRBD1
V: TRBV28
size: -
J: TRBJ2-3
DNA: TGTGCCAGCAGTTTAGTTCAGGACAGGGGAACAGATACGCAGTATTTT
CDR3: CASSLVQDRGTDTQYF

D: -
V: TRBV4-2
size: few
J: TRBJ2-1
DNA: TGTGCCAGCACTACCGGGACTTCCTACAATGAGCAGTTCTTC
CDR3: CASTTGTSYNEQFF

D: -
V: TRBV7-3
size: few
J: TRBJ2-3
DNA: TGTGCCAGCAGCGACGGCTTAGATACGCAGTATTTT
CDR3: CASSDGLDTQYF

D: -
V: TRBV20-1
size: -
J: TRBJ1-4
DNA: TGCAGTGCTAGAGGTGCGGGCAATGAAAAACTGTTTTTT
CDR3: CSARGAGNEKLFF

D: TRBD2
V: TRBV30
size: -
J: TRBJ2-2
DNA: TGTGCCTGGAGTCGGGGGGCCGGGGAGCTGTTTTTT
CDR3: CAWSRGAGELFF

D: -
V: TRBV14
size: -
J: TRBJ1-4
DNA: TGTGCCAGCAGCCATACTGATACAGGCAATGAAAAACTGTTTTTT
CDR3: CASSHTDTGNEKLFF

D: -
V: TRBV6-1
size: -
J: TRBJ2-7
DNA: TGTGCCAGCAGAGAAGGATACGAGCAGTACTTC
CDR3: CASREGYEQYF

D: -
V: TRBV5-1
size: -
J: TRBJ2-3
DNA: TGCGCCAGCAGCCCATTGATTCCTAGTAACACAGATACGCAGTATTTT
CDR3: CASSPLIPSNTDTQYF

D: -
V: TRBV6-4
size: many
J: TRBJ2-3
DNA: TGTGCCAGCAGTGACTTGAAGGGGCCCACGCAGTATTTT
CDR3: CASSDLKGPTQYF

D: -
V: TRBV29-1
size: -
J: TRBJ1-1
DNA: TGCAGCGTTGAAGATCGATTGAACACTGAAGCTTTCTTT
CDR3: CSVEDRLNTEAFF

D: -
V: TRBV20-1
size: -
J: TRBJ2-7
DNA: TGCAGTGCTAGATCGGACACTTCCTACGAGCAGTACTTC
CDR3: CSARSDTSYEQYF

D: TRBD2
V: TRBV20-1
size: many
J: TRBJ2-5
DNA: TGCAGTGCTAGAGATAACGGAGCGGGAGCAGGGACCCAGTACTTC
CDR3: CSARDNGAGAGTQYF

D: -
V: TRBV28
size: many
J: TRBJ2-7
DNA: TGTGCCAGCAGTAACTACCGCTACGAGCAGTACTTC
CDR3: CASSNYRYEQYF

D: TRBD2
V: TRBV6-5
size: few
J: TRBJ2-1
DNA: TGTGCCAGCAGTTACCGGCTAGCGGGAGAGAATGAGCAGTTCTTC
CDR3: CASSYRLAGENEQFF

D: TRBD2
V: TRBV10-3
size: many
J: TRBJ2-1
DNA: TGTGCCATCAGTGGAGGACTAGCCGATGAGCAGTTCTTC
CDR3: CAISGGLADEQFF

D: TRBD2
V: TRBV2
size: few
J: TRBJ2-7
DNA: TGTGCCAGCCTTCCGTCTAGCGGCTCCTACGAGCAGTACTTC
CDR3: CASLPSSGSYEQYF

D: TRBD1
V: TRBV12-3/TRBV12-4
size: few
J: TRBJ2-2
DNA: TGTGCCAGCAGTTTACAGGGGGCGAGCGGCGGGGAGCTGTTTTTT
CDR3: CASSLQGASGGELFF

D: TRBD2
V: TRBV5-4
size: -
J: TRBJ2-1
DNA: TGTGCCAGCAGCTCGTCGACTAGCGGGTCTGAGCAGTTCTTC
CDR3: CASSSSTSGSEQFF

D: TRBD2
V: TRBV20-1
size: -
J: TRBJ2-5
DNA: TGCAGTGCTAGAGGACTAGCGGGAGGACCCCAAGAGACCCAGTACTTC
CDR3: CSARGLAGGPQETQYF

D: -
V: TRBV7-9
size: many
J: TRBJ2-1
DNA: TGTGCCAGCAGCTTAGTGCCTCCCAATGAGCAGTTCTTC
CDR3: CASSLVPPNEQFF